This TCR beta chain was sequenced during a study of cytotoxic CD8 clonotypes in ibrutinib-treated CLL. Only in-frame clones appear in the TCRdb table, and some are missing; sequencing was by immunoSEQ multiplex PCR. The table shows some 130,000 clones, with about 85% occurring only once. In this sample, this clone turned up a few times. The receptor comes from a human donor with chronic lymphocytic leukemia. Sequences were derived from PBMCs, sampled after 24 months of ibrutinib treatment.

For the CDR3, the DNA is TGTGCCAGCAGGAGGGGGACTAGCGGGGCTACCTACGAGCAGTACTTC. Translated, it gives CASRRGTSGATYEQYF. This sequence joins TRBV5-4 and TRBJ2-7, with 13 bases identical to TRBD2. CDR3 length: 16 residues. Germline CDR1 is SGHNT and CDR2 is YYREEE (reference sequence). Losses at the gene ends were 5 bases for V and 2 bases for J; bases not matched to a gene: 7.